Listed here are 19 T cell receptor beta chains from one sample, sequenced in a study of beta chain features in type 1 diabetes. The study's findings and limits: For Type 1 diabetes patients, all four CD4+ subsets carried TCRB CDR3s that were moderately but significantly shorter.

The sequenced template was cDNA made from the entire isolated RNA. TCRdb keeps only in-frame clones here, not all; method: immunoSEQ multiplex PCR. The sample holds approximately 360,000 clones; 10% to 15% are singletons and the top ten take 0.01%. No cognate antigen is known for these TCRs. The specimen sequenced was naive CD4+ T cells from blood. The origin of the receptors is a woman between 18 and 30 years old with type 1 diabetes.

The gene calls are TRBV4-3 and TRBJ2-7; possible D gene TRBD2, 5 bases. In germline, CDR1 is LGHNA, CDR2 YSLEER. V lost 5 bases and J 7 bases, leaving 18 bases between the germline ends. CDR3 size: 14 residues. The CDR3 region is CASSKVMSAGEQYF. CDR3 nucleotide sequence: TGCGCCAGCAGCAAAGTCATGAGCGCGGGTGAGCAGTACTTC.

The gene calls are TRBV19 and TRBJ2-1; 10 nucleotides agree with TRBD2. V lost 8 bases, J lost 9 bases, and 10 bases stayed unmatched. The CDR3 runs to 14 residues. From germline, CDR1 is LNHDA and CDR2 SQIVND (reference sequence). Here the CDR3 DNA reads TGTGCCAGTGGGGGGATAGCGGGGGGCGGTGAGCAGTTCTTC. It translates to CASGGIAGGGEQFF.

The chain combines TRBV2 with TRBJ2-1; 7 bases match TRBD2. The junction had 15 bases not matched to a gene; V was cut back by 8 bases and J by 8 bases. Germline loops: CDR1 SNHLY, CDR2 FYNNEI. CDR3 size: 15 residues. The CDR3 here is CASGTIMLSLDEQFF. The CDR3, as DNA: TGTGCCAGCGGGACTATAATGTTGTCTTTGGATGAGCAGTTCTTC.

This chain uses TRBV7-2 with TRBJ2-5; D is ambiguous. The CDR3 runs 14 residues. The germline V gene encodes CDR1 SGHTA and CDR2 FQGNSA. V gave up 5 bases and J gave up 5 bases, with 15 bases separating them. CDR3 DNA sequence: TGTGCCAGCAGCATTGGGTCCTTCGGGGAGACCCAGTACTTC. This translates into CASSIGSFGETQYF.

This clone was counted between two and nine times. The chain links TRBV29-1 to TRBJ2-3; the D gene is possibly TRBD1 (5 bases). Germline CDR1 SQVTM, CDR2 ANQGSEA. This CDR3 is 12 amino acids long. V was pared by 7 bases and J by 2 bases, with 10 bases between. The CDR3 region is CSGTRDTDTQYF. The DNA for the CDR3 is TGCAGCGGTACCAGGGACACAGATACGCAGTATTTT.

This clone was detected a few times. This chain uses TRBV19 with TRBJ2-1; no firm D call. Trimming took off 2 bases at V and 0 bases at J, with 8 bases between the two ends. Germline lookup yields CDR1 LNHDA and CDR2 SQIVND (reference sequence). This CDR3 contains 15 residues. The CDR3 coding sequence is TGTGCCAGTAGTATAAGCGATAGCTCCTACAATGAGCAGTTCTTC. Translated: CASSISDSSYNEQFF. Variable domain in full (rest from reference TRBV19 and TRBJ2-1): DGGITQSPKYLFRKEGQNVTLSCEQNLNHDAMYWYRQDPGQGLRLIYYSQIVNDFQKGDIAEGYSVSREKKESFPLTVTSAQKNPTAFYLCASSISDSSYNEQFFGPGTRLTVL.

This clone appeared a few times. The rearrangement uses TRBV4-1 and TRBJ2-7; no definite D call. In germline, CDR1 is MGHRA, CDR2 YSYEKL. Trimming stripped 0 bases from V and 7 bases from J, with 16 bases between. This CDR3 is built from 15 residues. This CDR3 reads CASSQDRPGSLEQYF. The DNA for the CDR3 is TGCGCCAGCAGCCAAGATCGTCCCGGTTCCCTAGAGCAGTACTTC.

This chain joins TRBV29-1 and TRBJ1-3; no definite D call. Deletions cut 7 bases from V and 3 bases from J, with 16 bases between. The CDR3 loop spans 14 amino acids. Germline V lookup: CDR1 SQVTM, CDR2 ANQGSEA. This CDR3 reads CSAREQIYGNTIYF. CDR3 DNA: TGCAGCGCCAGAGAACAGATTTATGGAAACACCATATATTTT.

Only a few counts were recorded for this clone. J is TRBJ1-1 and V is TRBV7-9; D is unresolved. Trimming left V 5 bases short and J 1 base short, with 14 bases between. The germline V gene encodes CDR1 SEHNR and CDR2 FQNEAQ (reference sequence). The CDR3 extends over 15 amino acids. CDR3 DNA sequence: TGTGCCAGCAGCCCGTCCTCCGGTCCGAACACTGAAGCTTTCTTT. Its translation: CASSPSSGPNTEAFF. The whole variable domain, remainder taken from reference TRBV7-9 and TRBJ1-1, is DTGVSQNPRHKITKRGQNVTFRCDPISEHNRLYWYRQTLGQGPEFLTYFQNEAQLEKSRLLSDRFSAERPKGSFSTLEIQRTEQGDSAMYLCASSPSSGPNTEAFFGQGTRLTVV.

The chain recombines TRBV9 with TRBJ1-5; 10 bases fit TRBD1. CDR1 is SGDLS and CDR2 is YYNGEE in the germline V gene. V shed 4 bases, J shed 8 bases, and the junction held 12 bases outside the gene matches. The CDR3 is 16 residues long. The CDR3 DNA is TGTGCCAGCAGCCCCGGGACAGGGGCACCAGGGGAGCCCCAGCATTTT. This gives the protein CASSPGTGAPGEPQHF.

This clone appeared a few times. V and J are TRBV7-9 and TRBJ2-1; 12 positions agree with TRBD2. In germline, CDR1 is SEHNR, CDR2 FQNEAQ (reference sequence). This CDR3 has 16 amino acids. The junction had 6 bases not matched to a gene; V was cut back by 5 bases and J by 4 bases. The CDR3 bases are TGTGCCAGCAGCCCACTAGCGGGAGGAGCGTACAATGAGCAGTTCTTC. Translated: CASSPLAGGAYNEQFF. Drawing the rest from reference TRBV7-9 and TRBJ2-1, the complete variable domain is DTGVSQNPRHKITKRGQNVTFRCDPISEHNRLYWYRQTLGQGPEFLTYFQNEAQLEKSRLLSDRFSAERPKGSFSTLEIQRTEQGDSAMYLCASSPLAGGAYNEQFFGPGTRLTVL.

This clone showed up just a few times. The rearrangement joins TRBV9 to TRBJ2-2; the D gene is possibly TRBD2 (5 bases). This CDR3 is 12 amino acids long. Trimming pared 4 bases from V and 8 bases from J, leaving 9 bases between. Per germline, CDR1 SGDLS and CDR2 YYNGEE. CDR3 sequence: CASSPRGGELFF. DNA for the CDR3: TGTGCCAGCAGCCCTCGAGGGGGGGAGCTGTTTTTT.

A few counts support this clone. V usage is TRBV29-1 and J usage is TRBJ2-1, with 15 bases that match TRBD2. The CDR3 covers 14 residues. Unmatched junction bases numbered 3, after V lost 8 bases and J lost 4 bases. CDR1 and CDR2 (germline): SQVTM, ANQGSEA. This CDR3 reads CSTGTSGGYNEQFF. Here the CDR3 DNA reads TGCAGCACCGGGACTAGCGGGGGGTACAATGAGCAGTTCTTC.

This chain uses TRBV28 with TRBJ2-7; possible D gene TRBD1, 6 bases. The V gene's germline CDR1 is MDHEN and CDR2 SYDVKM. The CDR3 contains 13 residues. Trimming shortened V by 5 bases and J by 5 bases, and 13 bases separated the two germline ends. CDR3 sequence: CASSGGPFNEQYF. Here the CDR3 DNA reads TGTGCCAGCAGTGGGGGCCCGTTCAACGAGCAGTACTTC.

The chain uses TRBV23-1 and TRBJ1-2, with a weak D call TRBD1 (6 bases). TRBV23-1 is filed as an ORF, its function uncertain. V lost 0 bases and J lost 4, with 18 bases in between. This CDR3 region has 17 residues. CDR3 amino acids: CASSQSVGEGGGYGYTF. CDR3 sequence (DNA): TGCGCCAGCAGTCAATCTGTGGGTGAAGGGGGGGGCTATGGCTACACCTTC.

The gene calls are TRBV19 and TRBJ2-1; 11 positions match TRBD1. CDR1 and CDR2 from the germline V gene are LNHDA and SQIVND (reference sequence). The CDR3 contains 15 residues. With V trimmed by 5 bases and J by 6 bases, 6 bases remained unmatched. The chain's CDR3 is CASSSLGTGGNEQFF. CDR3 coding DNA: TGTGCCAGTAGTTCCCTGGGGACAGGGGGCAATGAGCAGTTCTTC.

This chain connects TRBV5-4 to TRBJ1-2; D call uncertain. The CDR3 has 12 amino acids. Trimming took 4 bases from V and 3 from J, leaving 7 bases between them. The germline CDR1 and CDR2 sequences are SGHNT and YYREEE (reference sequence). The CDR3 nucleotides are TGTGCCAGCAGCCCGCGCGACTATGGCTACACCTTC. The encoded protein is CASSPRDYGYTF.

This sequence joins TRBV4-2 and TRBJ2-1; 12 bases line up with TRBD1. The CDR3 covers 18 residues. The trim removed 1 base at V and 7 bases at J, leaving 11 bases unmatched. Germline CDR1 LGHNA, CDR2 YNFKEQ. Here the CDR3 DNA reads TGTGCCAGCAGCCAAGCCACCACGGGACAGGGGGCGGGTAATGAGCAGTTCTTC. Translated, it gives CASSQATTGQGAGNEQFF.

The chain employs TRBV4-1 and TRBJ2-1, with 12 bases that match TRBD2. The CDR3 has 19 amino acids. V was pared by 1 base and J by 0 bases, with 7 bases of the junction left unmatched. The germline gives CDR1 MGHRA, CDR2 YSYEKL. The CDR3 loop is CASSQGGLAGWSSYNEQFF. The CDR3 DNA reads as TGCGCCAGCAGCCAAGGGGGACTAGCGGGTTGGAGCTCCTACAATGAGCAGTTCTTC.